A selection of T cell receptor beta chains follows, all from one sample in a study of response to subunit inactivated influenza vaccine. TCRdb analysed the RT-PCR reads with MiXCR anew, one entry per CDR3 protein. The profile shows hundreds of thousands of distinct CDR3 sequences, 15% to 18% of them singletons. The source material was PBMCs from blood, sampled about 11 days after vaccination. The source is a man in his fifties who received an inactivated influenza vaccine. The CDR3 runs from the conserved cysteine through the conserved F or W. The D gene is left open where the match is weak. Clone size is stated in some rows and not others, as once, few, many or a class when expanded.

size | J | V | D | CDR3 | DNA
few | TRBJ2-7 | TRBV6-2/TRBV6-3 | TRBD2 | CASSYLGGRSYEQYF | TGTGCCAGCAGTTATCTCGGCGGGAGGTCCTACGAGCAGTACTTC
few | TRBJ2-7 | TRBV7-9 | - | CASTLTQGGSYEQYF | TGTGCCAGCACCTTAACGCAGGGGGGATCCTACGAGCAGTACTTC
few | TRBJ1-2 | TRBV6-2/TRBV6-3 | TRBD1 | CASSDRRTGADYGYTF | TGTGCCAGCAGTGACCGAAGGACAGGAGCGGACTATGGCTACACCTTC
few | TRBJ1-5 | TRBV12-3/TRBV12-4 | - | CASSLEEDSNQPQHF | TGTGCCAGCAGTTTAGAAGAAGATAGCAATCAGCCCCAGCATTTT
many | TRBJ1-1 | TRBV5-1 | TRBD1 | CASSSTQGGINTEAFF | TGCGCCAGCAGTTCGACTCAGGGGGGGATCAACACTGAAGCTTTCTTT
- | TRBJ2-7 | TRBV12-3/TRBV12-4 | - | CASTWDGRSGEQYF | TGTGCCAGCACTTGGGACGGGCGATCGGGCGAGCAGTACTTC
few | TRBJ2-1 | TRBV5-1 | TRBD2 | CASSLAASSGILSEQFF | TGCGCCAGCAGCTTGGCCGCTTCTAGCGGGATTCTCAGTGAGCAGTTCTTC
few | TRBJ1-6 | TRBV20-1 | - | CSAWGRSSYNSPLHF | TGCAGTGCGTGGGGGAGGAGCTCCTATAATTCACCCCTCCACTTT
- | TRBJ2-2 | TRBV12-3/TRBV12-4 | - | CASSSSGGGTGELFF | TGTGCCAGCTCCTCAAGCGGTGGGGGGACCGGGGAGCTGTTTTTT
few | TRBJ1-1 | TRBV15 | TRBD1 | CATSTSLTGDTEAFF | TGTGCCACCAGCACTTCTCTTACAGGGGACACTGAAGCTTTCTTT
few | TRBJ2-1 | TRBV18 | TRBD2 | CASSPPSGRGGNEQFF | TGTGCCAGCTCACCACCTAGCGGGAGAGGTGGCAATGAGCAGTTCTTC
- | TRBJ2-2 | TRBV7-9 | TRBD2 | CASSWGLAVTGELFF | TGTGCCAGCAGCTGGGGACTAGCTGTCACCGGGGAGCTGTTTTTT
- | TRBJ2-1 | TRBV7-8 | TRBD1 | CASSRLRGIGDEQFF | TGTGCCAGCAGCAGACTCAGGGGGATTGGGGATGAGCAGTTCTTC